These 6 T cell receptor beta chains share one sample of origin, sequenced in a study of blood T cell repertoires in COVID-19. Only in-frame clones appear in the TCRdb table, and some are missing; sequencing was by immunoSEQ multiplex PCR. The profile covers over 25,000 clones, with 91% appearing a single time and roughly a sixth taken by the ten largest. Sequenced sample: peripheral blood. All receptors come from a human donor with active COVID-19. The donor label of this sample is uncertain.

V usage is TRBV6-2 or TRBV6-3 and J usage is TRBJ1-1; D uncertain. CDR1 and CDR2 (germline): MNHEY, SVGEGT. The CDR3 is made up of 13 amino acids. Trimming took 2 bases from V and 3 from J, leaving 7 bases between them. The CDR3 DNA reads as TGTGCCAGCAGTTACATGGCATACACTGAAGCTTTCTTT. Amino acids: CASSYMAYTEAFF.

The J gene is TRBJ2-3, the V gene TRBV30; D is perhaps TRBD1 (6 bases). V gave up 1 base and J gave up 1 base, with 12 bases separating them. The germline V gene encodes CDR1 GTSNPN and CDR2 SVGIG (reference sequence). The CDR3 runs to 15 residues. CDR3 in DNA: TGTGCCTGGAGTGCAGGACAGCCCGGCACAGATACGCAGTATTTT. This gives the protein CAWSAGQPGTDTQYF.

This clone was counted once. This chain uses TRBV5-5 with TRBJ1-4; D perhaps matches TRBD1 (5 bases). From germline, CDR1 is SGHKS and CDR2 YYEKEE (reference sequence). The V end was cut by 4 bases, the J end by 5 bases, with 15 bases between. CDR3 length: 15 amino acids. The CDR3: CASSPGRDRNEKLFF. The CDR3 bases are TGTGCCAGCAGCCCCGGCCGCGACAGAAATGAAAAACTGTTTTTT.

CDR3 amino acids: CASSAPPGLNEQFF. The CDR3 nucleotides are TGTGCCAGCAGCGCCCCTCCTGGACTCAATGAGCAGTTCTTC. The chain uses TRBV11-2 and TRBJ2-1; tentative D call: TRBD2 (5 bases). Germline loops: CDR1 SGHAT, CDR2 FQNNGV. V was cut by 5 bases and J by 6 bases, with 14 bases left in between. The CDR3 runs to 14 residues.

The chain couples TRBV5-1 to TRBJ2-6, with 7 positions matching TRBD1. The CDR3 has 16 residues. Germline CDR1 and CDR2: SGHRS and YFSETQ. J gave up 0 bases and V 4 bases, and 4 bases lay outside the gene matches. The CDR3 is CASSLRQGSGANVLTF. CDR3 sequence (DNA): TGCGCCAGCAGCCTTCGACAGGGCTCTGGGGCCAACGTCCTGACTTTC. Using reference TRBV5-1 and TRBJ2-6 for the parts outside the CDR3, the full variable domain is KAGVTQTPRYLIKTRGQQVTLSCSPISGHRSVSWYQQTPGQGLQFLFEYFSETQRNKGNFPGRFSGRQFSNSRSEMNVSTLELGDSALYLCASSLRQGSGANVLTFGAGSRLTVL.

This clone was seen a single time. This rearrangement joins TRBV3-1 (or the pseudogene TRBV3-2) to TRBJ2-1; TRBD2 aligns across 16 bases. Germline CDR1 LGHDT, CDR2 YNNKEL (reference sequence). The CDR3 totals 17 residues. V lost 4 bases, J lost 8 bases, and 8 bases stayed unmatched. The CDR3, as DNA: TGTGCCAGCAGCCCCGGGACTAGCGGGAGGGTTTTAGATGAGCAGTTCTTC. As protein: CASSPGTSGRVLDEQFF.